A selection of T cell receptor beta chains follows, all from one sample in a study of chemoradiotherapy in HPV16-positive cancers. Profiling relied on immunoSEQ multiplex PCR, and the TCRdb table lists in-frame clones only, not all of them. This repertoire shows under 35,000 clones, about 94% found once; its top ten account for over 15%. Here the sequenced sample was blood, taken from a patient who underwent chemoradiotherapy. The receptors were sampled from a human donor with HPV-associated anogenital cancer. CDR3s include the opening cysteine and the closing phenylalanine or tryptophan. The D gene is left open where the match is weak. Clone sizes are given selectively: once, few, many, or a class where the clone is expanded.

cdr3_length	j_call	clone_size	v_call	d_call	cdr3_aa	cdr3_nt
16	TRBJ2-7	-	TRBV9	-	CASSVGFGGRAYEQYF	TGTGCCAGCAGCGTAGGGTTTGGGGGGCGCGCCTACGAGCAGTACTTC
15	TRBJ1-3	-	TRBV5-6	TRBD1	CASSRSGTGGNTIYF	TGTGCCAGCAGCAGGTCCGGGACAGGGGGAAACACCATATATTTT
14	TRBJ1-4	once	TRBV18	-	CASSRTATNEKLFF	TGTGCCAGCTCACGTACTGCTACTAATGAAAAACTGTTTTTT
14	TRBJ2-2	-	TRBV7-7	-	CASRPRGDTGELFF	TGTGCCAGCAGGCCCAGGGGGGACACCGGGGAGCTGTTTTTT
13	TRBJ2-7	once	TRBV5-4	-	CASSLVGGYEQYF	TGTGCCAGCAGCTTGGTAGGGGGCTACGAGCAGTACTTC
15	TRBJ2-5	-	TRBV6-5	-	CASSYTYAPGETQYF	TGTGCCAGCAGTTACACCTATGCCCCGGGAGAGACCCAGTACTTC
15	TRBJ2-5	-	TRBV5-1	TRBD1	CASSTTTGYEGTQYF	TGCGCCAGCAGCACCACGACAGGGTACGAGGGGACCCAGTACTTC
15	TRBJ2-7	-	TRBV28	TRBD2	CASSSSSGGSYEQYF	TGTGCCAGCAGTTCCTCTAGCGGGGGCTCCTACGAGCAGTACTTC
18	TRBJ2-1	-	TRBV4-1	TRBD2	CASSQDWPGTSGYNEQFF	TGCGCCAGCAGCCAAGATTGGCCTGGGACTAGCGGGTACAATGAGCAGTTCTTC
15	TRBJ2-2	-	TRBV11-2	TRBD1	CASSLRDRAIAELFF	TGTGCCAGCAGCCTCCGGGACAGGGCAATTGCGGAGCTGTTTTTT
13	TRBJ2-5	-	TRBV4-1	-	CASSQDFWETQYF	TGCGCCAGCAGCCAAGATTTCTGGGAGACCCAGTACTTC
12	TRBJ1-1	-	TRBV5-4	-	CASSPRNTEAFF	TGTGCCAGCAGCCCGAGGAACACTGAAGCTTTCTTT
15	TRBJ2-3	-	TRBV2	-	CARRGRGVGTDTQYF	TGTGCCAGGAGAGGACGCGGAGTTGGCACAGATACGCAGTATTTT
13	TRBJ1-4	few	TRBV7-9	-	CASVGDRDEKLFF	TGTGCCAGCGTAGGGGATCGAGACGAAAAACTGTTTTTT
12	TRBJ1-1	-	TRBV6-5	-	CASSYGSTEAFF	TGTGCCAGCAGTTATGGGTCCACTGAAGCTTTCTTT
16	TRBJ2-7	-	TRBV28	TRBD1	CASSQPPGTGVTEQYF	TGTGCCAGCAGTCAACCCCCCGGGACAGGGGTAACCGAGCAGTACTTC
15	TRBJ2-1	-	TRBV4-1	-	CASSQGGTGYNEQFF	TGCGCCAGCAGCCAAGGGGGGACTGGTTACAATGAGCAGTTCTTC
11	TRBJ1-3	-	TRBV19	-	CASNIGNTIYF	TGTGCCAGTAATATTGGAAACACCATATATTTT
12	TRBJ2-7	-	TRBV11-2	-	CASSLMSDEQYF	TGTGCCAGCAGCTTAATGTCAGACGAGCAGTACTTC
11	TRBJ1-3	-	TRBV12-5	-	CASGFSNTIYF	TGTGCTAGTGGTTTTTCCAACACCATATATTTT
14	TRBJ2-1	-	TRBV6-5	-	CASSYGLLYNEQFF	TGTGCCAGCAGTTACGGACTTCTTTACAATGAGCAGTTCTTC
14	TRBJ1-1	-	TRBV6-1	-	CASSVTGANTEAFF	TGTGCCAGCAGTGTTACGGGGGCGAACACTGAAGCTTTCTTT
18	TRBJ2-3	-	TRBV7-6	-	CASSLAGEREMSTDTQYF	TGTGCCAGCAGCTTAGCGGGGGAACGGGAGATGAGCACAGATACGCAGTATTTT
16	TRBJ2-7	-	TRBV5-5	TRBD1	CASSSDREKMSYEQYF	TGTGCCAGCAGCTCCGACAGGGAGAAGATGTCCTACGAGCAGTACTTC
15	TRBJ2-2	-	TRBV6-5	-	CASSYRGAGSRELFF	TGTGCCAGCAGCTACCGGGGGGCCGGATCGAGGGAGCTGTTTTTT
12	TRBJ1-1	-	TRBV10-3	-	CAISPGRTEAFF	TGTGCCATCAGCCCAGGGAGAACTGAAGCTTTCTTT
14	TRBJ1-2	once	TRBV7-5	-	CVRSRPVTSFGYTF	TGTGTCAGAAGCCGACCCGTCACCTCTTTTGGCTACACCTTC
17	TRBJ1-2	-	TRBV19	TRBD1	CASSPPRRTGANYGYTF	TGTGCCAGTAGTCCGCCCCGGAGGACAGGAGCTAACTATGGCTACACCTTC
15	TRBJ2-7	-	TRBV5-1	TRBD1	CASSPGQGAAYEQYF	TGCGCCAGCAGCCCCGGACAGGGGGCAGCCTACGAGCAGTACTTC
14	TRBJ1-6	-	TRBV6-5	-	CASSRTGGNSPLHF	TGTGCCAGCAGCAGGACGGGCGGCAATTCACCCCTCCACTTT
15	TRBJ2-7	-	TRBV7-3	-	CASSLTGPTSYEQYF	TGTGCCAGCAGCTTAACAGGTCCTACCTCCTACGAGCAGTACTTC
14	TRBJ1-5	few	TRBV7-2	TRBD1	CASSLERGPKPQHF	TGTGCCAGCAGCTTAGAAAGGGGGCCGAAGCCCCAGCATTTT
13	TRBJ1-2	-	TRBV11-2	-	CASSSGRNYGYTF	TGTGCCAGCAGCTCGGGACGGAACTATGGCTACACCTTC